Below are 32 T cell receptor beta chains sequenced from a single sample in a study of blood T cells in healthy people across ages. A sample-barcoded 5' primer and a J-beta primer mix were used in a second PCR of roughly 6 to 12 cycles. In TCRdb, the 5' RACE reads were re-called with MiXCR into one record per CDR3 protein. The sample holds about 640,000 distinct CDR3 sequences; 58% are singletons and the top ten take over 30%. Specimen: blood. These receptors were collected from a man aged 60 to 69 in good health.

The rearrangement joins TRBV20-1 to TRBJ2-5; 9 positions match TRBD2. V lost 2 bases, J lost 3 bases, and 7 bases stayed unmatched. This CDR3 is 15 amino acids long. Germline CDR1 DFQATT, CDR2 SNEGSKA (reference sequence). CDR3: CSARFLAGSEETQYF. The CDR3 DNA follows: TGCAGTGCTAGATTTCTAGCGGGGTCAGAAGAGACCCAGTACTTC.

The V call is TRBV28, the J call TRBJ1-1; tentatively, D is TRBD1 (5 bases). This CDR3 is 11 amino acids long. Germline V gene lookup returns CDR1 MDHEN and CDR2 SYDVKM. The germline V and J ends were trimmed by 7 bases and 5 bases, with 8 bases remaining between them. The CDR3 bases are TGTGCCAGCACCGGGGCTACTGAAGCTTTCTTT. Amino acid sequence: CASTGATEAFF.

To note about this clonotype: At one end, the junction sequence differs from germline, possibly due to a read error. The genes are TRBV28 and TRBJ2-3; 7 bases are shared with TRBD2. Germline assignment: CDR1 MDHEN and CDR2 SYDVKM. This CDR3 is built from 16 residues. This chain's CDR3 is CVSSYPRRGWGDTQYF. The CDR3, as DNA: TGTGTCAGCAGTTACCCTAGGCGGGGGTGGGGAGATACGCAGTATTTT.

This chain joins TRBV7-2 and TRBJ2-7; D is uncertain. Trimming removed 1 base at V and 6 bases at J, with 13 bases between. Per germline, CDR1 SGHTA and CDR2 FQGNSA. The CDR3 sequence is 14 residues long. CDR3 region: CASSLGAGPSEQYF. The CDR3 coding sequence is TGTGCCAGCAGCTTAGGGGCAGGACCTTCCGAGCAGTACTTC.

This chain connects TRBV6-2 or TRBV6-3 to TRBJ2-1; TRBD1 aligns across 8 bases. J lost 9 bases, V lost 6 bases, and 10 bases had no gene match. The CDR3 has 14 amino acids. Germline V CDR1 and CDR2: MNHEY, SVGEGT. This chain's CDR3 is CASRDRVGIGEQFF. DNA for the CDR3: TGTGCCAGCAGGGACAGGGTGGGTATTGGTGAGCAGTTCTTC.

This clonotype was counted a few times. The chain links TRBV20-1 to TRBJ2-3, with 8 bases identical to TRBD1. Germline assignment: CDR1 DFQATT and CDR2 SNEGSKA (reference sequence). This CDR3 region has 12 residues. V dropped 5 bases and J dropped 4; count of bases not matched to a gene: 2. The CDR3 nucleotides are TGCAGTGCTGACAGGGGTGCAGATACGCAGTATTTT. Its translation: CSADRGADTQYF.

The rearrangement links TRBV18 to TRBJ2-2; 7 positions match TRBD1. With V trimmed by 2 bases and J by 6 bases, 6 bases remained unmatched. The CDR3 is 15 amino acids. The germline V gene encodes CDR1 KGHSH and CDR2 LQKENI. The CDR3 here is CASSPIGQVAGELFF. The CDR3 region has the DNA TGTGCCAGCTCACCAATCGGACAGGTTGCCGGGGAGCTGTTTTTT.

CDR3: CSARDLGGGKTQYF. In DNA form, the CDR3 reads TGCAGTGCTAGAGATCTGGGGGGCGGCAAGACCCAGTACTTC. The chain employs TRBV20-1 and TRBJ2-5, with D possibly being TRBD1 or TRBD2 (6 bases each). This CDR3 comprises 14 residues. V was pared by 0 bases and J by 6 bases, with 14 bases between. The germline V gene encodes CDR1 DFQATT and CDR2 SNEGSKA (reference sequence).

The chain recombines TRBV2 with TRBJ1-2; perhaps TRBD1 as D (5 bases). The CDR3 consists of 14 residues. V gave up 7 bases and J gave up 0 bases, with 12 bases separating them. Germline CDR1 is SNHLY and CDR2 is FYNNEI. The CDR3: CASTGGLANYGYTF. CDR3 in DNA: TGTGCCAGCACCGGGGGTCTGGCTAACTATGGCTACACCTTC.

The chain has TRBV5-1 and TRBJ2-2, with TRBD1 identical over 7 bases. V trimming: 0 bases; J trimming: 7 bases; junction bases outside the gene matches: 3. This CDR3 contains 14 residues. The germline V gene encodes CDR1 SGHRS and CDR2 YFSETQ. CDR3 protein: CASSLGTGDGELFF. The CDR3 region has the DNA TGCGCCAGCAGCTTGGGGACAGGCGACGGGGAGCTGTTTTTT.

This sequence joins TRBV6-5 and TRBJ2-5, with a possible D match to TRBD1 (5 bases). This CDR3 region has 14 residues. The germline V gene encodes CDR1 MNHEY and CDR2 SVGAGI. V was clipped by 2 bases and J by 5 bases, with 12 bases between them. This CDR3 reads CASSYGDSRETQYF. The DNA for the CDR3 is TGTGCCAGCAGTTACGGTGACAGTAGGGAGACCCAGTACTTC.

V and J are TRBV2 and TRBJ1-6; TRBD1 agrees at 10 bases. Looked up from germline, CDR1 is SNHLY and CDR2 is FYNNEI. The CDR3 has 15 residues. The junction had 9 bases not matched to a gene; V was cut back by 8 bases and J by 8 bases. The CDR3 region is CASGPLGTGDSPLHF. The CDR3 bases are TGTGCCAGCGGTCCCCTCGGGACAGGGGATTCACCCCTCCACTTT.

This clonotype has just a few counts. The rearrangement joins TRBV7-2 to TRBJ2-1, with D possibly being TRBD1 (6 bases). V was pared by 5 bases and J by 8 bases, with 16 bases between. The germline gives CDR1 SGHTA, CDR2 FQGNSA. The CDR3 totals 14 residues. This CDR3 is CASSREGVRDEQFF. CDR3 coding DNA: TGTGCCAGCAGCCGAGAGGGGGTTCGAGATGAGCAGTTCTTC.

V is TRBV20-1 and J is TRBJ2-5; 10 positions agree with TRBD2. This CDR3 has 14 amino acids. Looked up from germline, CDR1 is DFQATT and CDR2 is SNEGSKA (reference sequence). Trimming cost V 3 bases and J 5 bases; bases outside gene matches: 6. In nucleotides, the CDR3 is TGCAGTGCTAGGAGGACTAGCGGTCTCGAGACCCAGTACTTC. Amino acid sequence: CSARRTSGLETQYF.

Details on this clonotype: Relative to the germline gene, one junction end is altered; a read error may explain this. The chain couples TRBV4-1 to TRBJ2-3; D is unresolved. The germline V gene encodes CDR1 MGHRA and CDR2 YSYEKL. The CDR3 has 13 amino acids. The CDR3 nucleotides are TGTGCCAGCAGCCAAGATCCGACAGATACGCAGTATTTT. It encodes CASSQDPTDTQYF.

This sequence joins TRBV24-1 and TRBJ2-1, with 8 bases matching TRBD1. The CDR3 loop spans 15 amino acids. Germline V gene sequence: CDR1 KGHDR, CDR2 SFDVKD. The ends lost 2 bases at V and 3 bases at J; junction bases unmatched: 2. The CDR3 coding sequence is TGTGCCACCAGTGATTCAGGGGGCTTCTACAATGAGCAGTTCTTC. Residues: CATSDSGGFYNEQFF.

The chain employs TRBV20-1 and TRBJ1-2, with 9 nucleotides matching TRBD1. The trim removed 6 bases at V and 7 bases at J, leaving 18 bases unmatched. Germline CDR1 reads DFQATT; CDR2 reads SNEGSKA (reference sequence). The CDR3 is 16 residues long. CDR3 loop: CSAITPGQGSRPGYTF. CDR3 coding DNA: TGCAGTGCCATAACACCGGGACAGGGTAGTCGCCCTGGCTACACCTTC.

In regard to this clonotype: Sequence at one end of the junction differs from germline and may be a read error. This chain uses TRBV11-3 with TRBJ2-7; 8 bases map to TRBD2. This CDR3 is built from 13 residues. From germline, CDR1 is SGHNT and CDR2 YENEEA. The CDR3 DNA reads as TGTACCAGCAGCCGGGGGGGATCGGGTGAGCAGTACTTC. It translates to CTSSRGGSGEQYF.

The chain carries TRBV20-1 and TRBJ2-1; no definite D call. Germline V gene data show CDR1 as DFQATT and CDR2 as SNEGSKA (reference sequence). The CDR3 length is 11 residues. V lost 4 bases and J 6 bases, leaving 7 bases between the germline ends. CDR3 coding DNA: TGCAGTGCTACAGATCTCAATGAGCAGTTCTTC. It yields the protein CSATDLNEQFF.

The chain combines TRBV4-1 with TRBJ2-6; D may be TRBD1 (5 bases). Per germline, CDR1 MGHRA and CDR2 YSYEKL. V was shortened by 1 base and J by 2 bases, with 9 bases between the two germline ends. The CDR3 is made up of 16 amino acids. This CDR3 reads CASSQARVAGANVLTF. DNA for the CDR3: TGCGCCAGCAGCCAAGCCAGGGTGGCTGGGGCCAACGTCCTGACTTTC.

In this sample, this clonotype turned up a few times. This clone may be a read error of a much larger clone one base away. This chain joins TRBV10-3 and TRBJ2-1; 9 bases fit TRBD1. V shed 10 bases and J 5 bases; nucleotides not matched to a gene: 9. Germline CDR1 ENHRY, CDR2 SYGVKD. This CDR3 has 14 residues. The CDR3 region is CATGTGTTNNEQFF. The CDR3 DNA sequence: TGTGCCACGGGGACAGGGACGACCAACAATGAGCAGTTCTTC.

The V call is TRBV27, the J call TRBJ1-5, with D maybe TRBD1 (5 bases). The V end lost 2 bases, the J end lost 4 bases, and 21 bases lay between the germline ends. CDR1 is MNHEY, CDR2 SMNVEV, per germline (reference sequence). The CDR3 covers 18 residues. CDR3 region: CASSLIFQGTGGNQPQHF. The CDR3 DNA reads TGTGCCAGCAGTTTAATTTTCCAGGGCACAGGCGGTAATCAGCCCCAGCATTTT.

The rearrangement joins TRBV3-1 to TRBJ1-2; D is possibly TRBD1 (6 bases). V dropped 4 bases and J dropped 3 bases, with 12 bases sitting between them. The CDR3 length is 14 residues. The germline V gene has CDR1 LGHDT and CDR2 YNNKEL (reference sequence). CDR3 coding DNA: TGTGCCAGCAGCCCTGACCAGGGGTACTATGGCTACACCTTC. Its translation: CASSPDQGYYGYTF.

The CDR3 loop reads CASSQSTGTVRDTQYF. The CDR3 coding sequence is TGCGCCAGCAGCCAATCCACCGGGACAGTAAGAGATACGCAGTATTTT. This chain joins TRBV4-1 and TRBJ2-3, with 7 bases aligning to TRBD1. The CDR3 covers 16 residues. CDR1 is MGHRA and CDR2 is YSYEKL in the germline V gene. V was pared by 2 bases and J by 5 bases, with 10 bases of the junction left unmatched.

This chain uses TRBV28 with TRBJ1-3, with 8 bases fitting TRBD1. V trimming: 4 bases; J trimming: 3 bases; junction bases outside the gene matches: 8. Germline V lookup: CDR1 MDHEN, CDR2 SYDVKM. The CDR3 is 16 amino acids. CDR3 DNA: TGTGCCAGCAGTTCCCGGACAGGGCGACTTGGAAACACCATATATTTT. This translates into CASSSRTGRLGNTIYF.

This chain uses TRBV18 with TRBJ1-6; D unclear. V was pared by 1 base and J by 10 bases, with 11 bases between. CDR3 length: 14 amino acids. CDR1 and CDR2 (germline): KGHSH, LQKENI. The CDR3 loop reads CASSPRATDSPLHF. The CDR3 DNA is TGTGCCAGCTCACCACGGGCCACGGACTCACCCCTCCACTTT.

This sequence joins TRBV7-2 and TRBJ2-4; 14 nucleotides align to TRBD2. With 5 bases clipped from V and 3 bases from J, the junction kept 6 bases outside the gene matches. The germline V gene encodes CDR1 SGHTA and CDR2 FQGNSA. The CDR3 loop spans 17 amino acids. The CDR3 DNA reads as TGTGCCAGCAGCACCGGGACTAGCGGGGGTCACAAAAACATTCAGTACTTC. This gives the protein CASSTGTSGGHKNIQYF.

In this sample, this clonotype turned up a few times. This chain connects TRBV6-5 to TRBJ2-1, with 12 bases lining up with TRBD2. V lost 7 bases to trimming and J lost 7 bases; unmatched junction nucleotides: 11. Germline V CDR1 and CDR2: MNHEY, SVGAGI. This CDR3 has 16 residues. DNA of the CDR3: TGTGCCAGCACGCGGCTAGCGGGGGGGCCAGAGAATGAGCAGTTCTTC. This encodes CASTRLAGGPENEQFF.

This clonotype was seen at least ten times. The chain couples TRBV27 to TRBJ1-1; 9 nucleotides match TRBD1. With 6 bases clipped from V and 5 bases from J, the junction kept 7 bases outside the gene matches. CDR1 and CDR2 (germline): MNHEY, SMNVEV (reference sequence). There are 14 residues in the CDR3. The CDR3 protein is CASSLTTGGTEAFF. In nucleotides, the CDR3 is TGTGCCAGCAGCCTAACGACAGGGGGAACTGAAGCTTTCTTT.

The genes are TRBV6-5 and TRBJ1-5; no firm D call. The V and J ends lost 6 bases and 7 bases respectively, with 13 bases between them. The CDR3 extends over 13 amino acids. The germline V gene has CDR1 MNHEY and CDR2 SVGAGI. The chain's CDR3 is CASSPQAWQPQHF. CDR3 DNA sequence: TGTGCCAGCAGCCCCCAGGCTTGGCAGCCCCAGCATTTT.

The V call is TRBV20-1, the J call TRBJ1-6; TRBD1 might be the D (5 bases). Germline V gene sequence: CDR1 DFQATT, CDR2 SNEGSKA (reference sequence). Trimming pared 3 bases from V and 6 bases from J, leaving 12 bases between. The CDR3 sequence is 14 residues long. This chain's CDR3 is CSARGGSVNSPLHF. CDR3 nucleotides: TGCAGTGCTAGGGGGGGGTCGGTTAATTCACCCCTCCACTTT.

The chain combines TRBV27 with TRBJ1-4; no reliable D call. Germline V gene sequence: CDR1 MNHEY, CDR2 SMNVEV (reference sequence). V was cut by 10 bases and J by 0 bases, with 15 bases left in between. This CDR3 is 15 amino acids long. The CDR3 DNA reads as TGTGCCACTACCTTACACGCTGCAACTAATGAAAAACTGTTTTTT. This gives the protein CATTLHAATNEKLFF.